This paragraph covers one T cell receptor beta chain sequence. What it binds is unknown. These data come from a study of beta chain features in type 1 diabetes. General study results and limits: PCR might preferentially amplify shorter templates, equally in patients and controls. Lower insertion and higher deletion counts appeared at VDJ junctions in type 1 diabetes patients.

What was sequenced were expressed TCRB transcripts, since all of the isolated RNA had been reverse transcribed. TCRdb's copy holds only in-frame clones and misses some; the assay was immunoSEQ multiplex PCR. The sample has under 300,000 clones, about 25% seen once; the top ten hold roughly 4%. CDR3 length: 14 residues. V gave up 2 bases and J gave up 12 bases, with 17 bases separating them. In germline, CDR1 is SGHTA, CDR2 FQGNSA. This receptor was identified in a man in his thirties or forties in good health. Sample: central memory CD4+ T cells from blood. This chain joins TRBV7-2 and TRBJ2-1, with D possibly called TRBD1 or TRBD2 (6 bases each). CDR3 DNA sequence: TGTGCCAGCAGCTTAAGGGGGGATAGGGGCCCGCAGTTCTTC. The encoded protein is CASSLRGDRGPQFF.